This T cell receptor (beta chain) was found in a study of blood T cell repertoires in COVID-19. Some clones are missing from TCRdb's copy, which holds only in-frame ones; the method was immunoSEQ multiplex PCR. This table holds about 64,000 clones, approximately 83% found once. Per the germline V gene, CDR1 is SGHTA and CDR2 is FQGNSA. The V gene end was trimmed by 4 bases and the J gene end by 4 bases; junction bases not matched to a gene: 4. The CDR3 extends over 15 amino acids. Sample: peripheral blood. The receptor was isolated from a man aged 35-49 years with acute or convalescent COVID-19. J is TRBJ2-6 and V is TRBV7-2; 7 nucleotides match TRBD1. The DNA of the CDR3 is TGTGCCAGCAGCTCGGGACAGCCGGGGGCCAACGTCCTGACTTTC. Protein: CASSSGQPGANVLTF.